Listed below are T cell receptor beta chains from one sample, sequenced in a study of read filtering for tumor transcriptome and immune sequencing. TCRdb itself ran the reads through MiXCR, one entry per CDR3 protein. Of 90,000 or so distinct CDR3 sequences in the sample, around a fifth were seen once. Sequencing was done on a sample of a population of CD138-negative cells sorted from bone marrow. Receptors were obtained from a donor at least 40 years old with multiple myeloma. Both conserved end residues are part of each CDR3. Each record gives: clone size, J gene, V gene, D gene, CDR3 protein, CDR3 DNA. The D gene is left open where the match is weak. Expanded clones get a size class; other rows say once, few or many, or leave the size out.

abundance: many
j_gene: TRBJ1-1
v_gene: TRBV20-1
d_gene: -
CDR3aa: CSARERRVLEAFF
CDR3nt: TGCAGTGCTAGAGAGCGGCGGGTCCTAGAAGCTTTCTTT

abundance: many
j_gene: TRBJ2-1
v_gene: TRBV20-1
d_gene: TRBD2
CDR3aa: CSAREMGRSGGALWNEQFF
CDR3nt: TGCAGTGCTAGGGAGATGGGTCGGAGCGGGGGGGCCTTATGGAATGAGCAGTTCTTC

abundance: many
j_gene: TRBJ1-1
v_gene: TRBV7-9
d_gene: -
CDR3aa: CASSLAGAGTEAFF
CDR3nt: TGTGCCAGCAGCTTAGCGGGGGCCGGCACTGAAGCTTTCTTT

abundance: many
j_gene: TRBJ1-1
v_gene: TRBV14
d_gene: -
CDR3aa: CASSLDGGLGTEAFF
CDR3nt: TGTGCCAGCAGCCTGGACGGGGGGCTCGGCACTGAAGCTTTCTTT

abundance: many
j_gene: TRBJ2-7
v_gene: TRBV9
d_gene: TRBD2
CDR3aa: CASSSGGMGYEQYF
CDR3nt: TGTGCCAGCAGCTCGGGGGGAATGGGATACGAGCAGTACTTC

abundance: many
j_gene: TRBJ2-7
v_gene: TRBV5-1
d_gene: -
CDR3aa: CASSFESSYEQYF
CDR3nt: TGCGCCAGCAGCTTCGAGTCTTCCTACGAGCAGTACTTC

abundance: many
j_gene: TRBJ2-7
v_gene: TRBV4-1
d_gene: TRBD1
CDR3aa: CASSQDTRRQGVREQYF
CDR3nt: TGCGCCAGCAGCCAAGATACGAGGAGACAGGGCGTGCGGGAGCAGTACTTC

abundance: few
j_gene: TRBJ1-1
v_gene: TRBV29-1
d_gene: -
CDR3aa: CSVVRQVDTEAFF
CDR3nt: TGCAGCGTTGTTCGGCAGGTCGACACTGAAGCTTTCTTT

abundance: many
j_gene: TRBJ1-1
v_gene: TRBV5-1
d_gene: -
CDR3aa: CASNPTGSNTEAFF
CDR3nt: TGCGCCAGCAACCCAACAGGATCGAACACTGAAGCTTTCTTT

abundance: many
j_gene: TRBJ1-1
v_gene: TRBV27
d_gene: -
CDR3aa: CASSLSSRAEAFF
CDR3nt: TGTGCCAGCAGTTTATCCTCACGCGCTGAAGCTTTCTTT

abundance: many
j_gene: TRBJ1-1
v_gene: TRBV28
d_gene: TRBD1
CDR3aa: CAVQPGQGGEAFF
CDR3nt: TGTGCCGTTCAACCGGGACAGGGAGGTGAAGCTTTCTTT

abundance: -
j_gene: TRBJ2-1
v_gene: TRBV7-3
d_gene: -
CDR3aa: CASSLTPDLSQQFF
CDR3nt: TGTGCCAGCAGCTTAACACCGGACCTTTCGCAGCAGTTCTTC

abundance: many
j_gene: TRBJ2-1
v_gene: TRBV18
d_gene: TRBD1
CDR3aa: CASSPQQGYNEQFF
CDR3nt: TGTGCCAGCAGCCCCCAACAGGGGTACAATGAGCAGTTCTTC

abundance: many
j_gene: TRBJ2-5
v_gene: TRBV5-1
d_gene: TRBD2
CDR3aa: CASRATSGETQYF
CDR3nt: TGCGCCAGCAGGGCGACTAGCGGAGAGACCCAGTACTTC

abundance: many
j_gene: TRBJ1-1
v_gene: TRBV20-1
d_gene: TRBD1
CDR3aa: CSARDLGRGITEAFF
CDR3nt: TGCAGTGCTAGAGATCTCGGCAGGGGGATCACTGAAGCTTTCTTT